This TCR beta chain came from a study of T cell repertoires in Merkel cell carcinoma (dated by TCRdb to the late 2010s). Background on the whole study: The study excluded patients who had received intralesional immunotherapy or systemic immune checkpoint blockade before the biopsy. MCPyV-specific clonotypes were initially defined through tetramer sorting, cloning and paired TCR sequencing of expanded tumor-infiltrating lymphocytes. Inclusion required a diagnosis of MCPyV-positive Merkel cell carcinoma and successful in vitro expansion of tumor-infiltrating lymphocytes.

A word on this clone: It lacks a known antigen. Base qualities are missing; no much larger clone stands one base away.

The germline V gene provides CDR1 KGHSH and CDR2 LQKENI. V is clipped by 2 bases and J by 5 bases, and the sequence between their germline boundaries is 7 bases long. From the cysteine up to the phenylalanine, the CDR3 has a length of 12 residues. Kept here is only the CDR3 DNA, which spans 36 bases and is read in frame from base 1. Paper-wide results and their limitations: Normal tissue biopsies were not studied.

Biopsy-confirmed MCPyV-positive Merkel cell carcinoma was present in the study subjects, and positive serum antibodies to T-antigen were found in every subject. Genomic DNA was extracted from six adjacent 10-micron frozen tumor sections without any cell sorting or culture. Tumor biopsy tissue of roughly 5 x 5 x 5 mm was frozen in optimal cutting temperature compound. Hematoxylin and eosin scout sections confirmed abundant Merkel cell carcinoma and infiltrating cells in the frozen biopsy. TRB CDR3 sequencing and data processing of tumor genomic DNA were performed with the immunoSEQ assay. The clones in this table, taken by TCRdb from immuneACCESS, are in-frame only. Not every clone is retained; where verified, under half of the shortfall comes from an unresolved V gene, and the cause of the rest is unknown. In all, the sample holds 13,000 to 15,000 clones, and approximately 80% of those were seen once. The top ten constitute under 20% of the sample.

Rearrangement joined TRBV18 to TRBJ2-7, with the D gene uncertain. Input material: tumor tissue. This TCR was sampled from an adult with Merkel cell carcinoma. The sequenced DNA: TGTGCCAGCTCACCAAACGGAGACGAGCAGTACTTC. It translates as CASSPNGDEQYF.